This T cell receptor (beta chain) was identified in a study of CD8 T cells in Susac syndrome. A quantity of roughly 0.5 to 1 ug RNA underwent reverse transcription using random hexamers. Amplification of TCR beta CDR3 used immunoSEQ multiplex PCR across 54 Vbeta and 13 Jbeta. TCRdb fed the immunoSEQ multiplex PCR reads into MiXCR, producing one record per CDR3 protein. Here the sample spans 25,000 to 30,000 distinct CDR3 sequences, roughly 94% being singletons. The V gene's germline CDR1 is MNHNS and CDR2 SASEGT. The trim removed 5 bases at V and 5 bases at J, leaving 7 bases unmatched. The CDR3 contains 14 residues.

Material: CD8+ T cells from PBMCs. The clonotype was recovered from a human donor in good health. This sequence joins TRBV6-1 and TRBJ2-5; 8 bases map to TRBD2. As DNA, the CDR3 is TGTGCCAGCAGTTCGGCTAGCGGGTTTGAGACCCAGTACTTC. The encoded protein is CASSSASGFETQYF.